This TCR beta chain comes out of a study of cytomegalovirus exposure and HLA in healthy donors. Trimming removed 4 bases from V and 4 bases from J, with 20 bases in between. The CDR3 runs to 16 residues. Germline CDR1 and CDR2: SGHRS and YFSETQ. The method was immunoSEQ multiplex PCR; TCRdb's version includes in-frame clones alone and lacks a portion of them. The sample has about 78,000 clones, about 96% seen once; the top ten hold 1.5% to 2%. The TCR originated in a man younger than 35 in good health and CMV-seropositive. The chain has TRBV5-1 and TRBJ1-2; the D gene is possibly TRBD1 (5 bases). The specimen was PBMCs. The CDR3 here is CASSRNFQTDPYGYTF. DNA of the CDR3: TGCGCCAGCAGCCGAAACTTCCAGACAGACCCCTATGGCTACACCTTC.